This TCR beta chain was recovered during a study of blood T cell repertoires in COVID-19. Study background: COVID-19 samples, acute and convalescent, were from the United States, Italy and Spain.

All enrollees were roughly 18 to 90 years old and from under 25 US areas. Participant-reported clinical history was the basis for cohort assignment. Germline CDR1 reads KGHDR; CDR2 reads SFDVKD. The CDR3 has 13 amino acids. With 1 base removed from V and 4 bases from J, the gap between germline ends came to 6 bases. Authors' analysis steps: Using reference gene primer amplification, nucleated cell counts were estimated. Sequencing used immunoSEQ multiplex PCR; TCRdb keeps in-frame clones, though not all of them. The V and J calls and clone size come from that table; D and trimming were worked out from the DNA. The table includes some 270,000 clones, about four fifths detected once.

The rearrangement links TRBV24-1 to TRBJ1-2; no clear D. This sequence originates from a man aged 50-60 years who had recovered from COVID-19. The specimen was PBMCs or T cells enriched from blood (not recorded which). This chain's CDR3 is CATSDFAGYGYTF. Written as DNA, the CDR3 is TGTGCCACCAGTGATTTTGCGGGCTATGGCTACACCTTC.